The 28 T cell receptor beta chains listed next were all sequenced from one sample in a study of T-cell reconstitution after alpha-beta-depleted transplantation in children (dated by TCRdb to the mid-2010s). The receptor library was made with PCR. Sequenced on an Illumina HiSeq 2500. TCR libraries were prepared with molecular barcoding, using unique molecular identifiers to normalize TCRbeta repertoire quantification. The raw public data were reprocessed by TCRdb itself: fastp quality trimming at Q25, MiXCR clonotype calling, in-frame beta chains only. Each CDR3 protein gets just one entry, which takes the most common genes and DNA from the rows behind it. The sample has 450,000 to 600,000 distinct CDR3 sequences on record, roughly 13% of them singletons. The ten top clones hold about 2.2% of the sample. Sample treatment or condition, as interpreted from the label and publication: allogeneic hematopoietic cell transplantation with graft depleted of TCRalphabeta T cells and CD19 B cells.

The source was PBMCs, mostly from graft donor cells, collected 360 days after TCRalphabeta/CD19-depleted stem cell transplant. Every receptor here comes from a male patient aged 10 to 17 who had a stem cell transplant for acute myeloid leukemia, so the T cells may come from the graft donor.

This clonotype was seen more than once but under ten times. The chain recombines TRBV7-3 with TRBJ2-3; a weak D match, TRBD2 (6 bases). CDR3 length equals 17 residues. Trimming stripped 5 bases from V and 3 bases from J, with 21 bases between. The V gene's germline CDR1 is SGHTA and CDR2 FQGTGA. CDR3 sequence reads: CASSPRPGKEGTDTQYF. The CDR3 bases are TGTGCCAGCAGCCCCCGGCCCGGGAAGGAGGGGACAGATACGCAGTATTTT.

This clonotype was detected a few times. The chain carries TRBV28 and TRBJ2-1; D possibly corresponds to TRBD2 (5 bases). The germline V gene has CDR1 MDHEN and CDR2 SYDVKM. The CDR3 spans 14 residues. Trimming shortened V by 7 bases and J by 0 bases, and 10 bases separated the two germline ends. CDR3 nucleotide sequence: TGTGCCAGCATCGAGCGGAGCTCCTACAATGAGCAGTTCTTC. Translation: CASIERSSYNEQFF. Based on the CDR3 plus reference TRBV28 and TRBJ2-1, the full variable domain is DVKVTQSSRYLVKRTGEKVFLECVQDMDHENMFWYRQDPGLGLRLIYFSYDVKMKEKGDIPEGYSVSREKKERFSLILESASTNQTSMYLCASIERSSYNEQFFGPGTRLTVL.

This clonotype was counted ten times or more. V and J are TRBV20-1 and TRBJ2-3; 7 bases are a match to TRBD2. Germline V gives CDR1 DFQATT, CDR2 SNEGSKA (reference sequence). V lost 1 base, J lost 2 bases, and 6 bases stayed unmatched. This CDR3 is built from 15 residues. The DNA for the CDR3 is TGCAGTGCTAGAGGCCCAGCGGGGAACACAGATACGCAGTATTTT. This codes for CSARGPAGNTDTQYF.

In this sample, this clonotype turned up a few times. The chain employs TRBV14 and TRBJ2-1; 15 bases agree with TRBD2. CDR1 is SGHDN, CDR2 FVKESK, per germline. Germline trimming cut 2 bases from V and 5 bases from J; bases unmatched to any gene: 13. This CDR3 is built from 20 residues. The CDR3 DNA reads as TGTGCCAGCAGCCAACTCTACGGACTAGCGGGAGGGCCGGGGGACAATGAGCAGTTCTTC. Amino acid sequence: CASSQLYGLAGGPGDNEQFF.

V is TRBV28 and J is TRBJ2-7; 8 bases are a match to TRBD2. The V gene end was trimmed by 3 bases and the J gene end by 5 bases; junction bases not matched to a gene: 12. In germline, CDR1 is MDHEN, CDR2 SYDVKM. This CDR3 has 16 residues. The CDR3 protein is CASSFPGLGVANEQYF. CDR3 in DNA: TGTGCCAGCAGTTTCCCGGGACTAGGGGTTGCGAACGAGCAGTACTTC.

At least ten counts were recorded for this clonotype. The chain has TRBV7-2 and TRBJ2-1; 11 positions agree with TRBD2. This CDR3 spans 18 amino acids. Looked up from germline, CDR1 is SGHTA and CDR2 is FQGNSA. With 6 bases clipped from V and 5 bases from J, the junction kept 15 bases outside the gene matches. In DNA, the CDR3 is TGTGCCAGCAGTCTGACTAGCGGGAATATCGGCCCCCACAATGAGCAGTTCTTC. Its protein is CASSLTSGNIGPHNEQFF.

This clonotype was recorded at least ten times. CDR3 protein: CASSSVLNEQFF. DNA for the CDR3: TGTGCCAGCAGTTCCGTTCTCAATGAGCAGTTCTTC. The V and J genes are TRBV28 and TRBJ2-1; D gene unclear. CDR1 and CDR2 (germline): MDHEN, SYDVKM. The CDR3 totals 12 residues. Trimming stripped 4 bases from V and 6 bases from J, with 7 bases between.

This clonotype came up many times. The V and J genes are TRBV27 and TRBJ2-2, with D perhaps given as TRBD1 or TRBD2 (5 bases each). Germline V gives CDR1 MNHEY, CDR2 SMNVEV (reference sequence). The CDR3 sequence is 14 residues long. V was pared by 5 bases and J by 5 bases, with 12 bases between. CDR3 protein: CASSPFGATGELFF. CDR3 DNA sequence: TGTGCCAGCAGTCCCTTCGGGGCGACCGGGGAGCTGTTTTTT.

For the CDR3, the DNA is TGTGCCAGCAATGCGAGTAGCGGAAACACCGGGGAGCTGTTTTTT. It codes for CASNASSGNTGELFF. V usage is TRBV7-2 and J usage is TRBJ2-2, with D possibly TRBD2 on 6 matching bases. Looked up from germline, CDR1 is SGHTA and CDR2 is FQGNSA. Trimming stripped 7 bases from V and 2 bases from J, with 14 bases between. The CDR3 has 15 residues.

The chain uses TRBV4-3 and TRBJ2-1, with 8 bases fitting TRBD2. This CDR3 has 15 residues. Germline CDR1 LGHNA, CDR2 YSLEER. V shed 1 base and J 6 bases; nucleotides not matched to a gene: 5. CDR3 nucleotide sequence: TGCGCCAGCAGCCAAGGTCGTCTAGCGGGCAATGAGCAGTTCTTC. Its translation is CASSQGRLAGNEQFF.

There are a few counts of this clonotype. The chain is built from TRBV29-1 and TRBJ2-4; D uncertain. The V end was cut by 6 bases, the J end by 1 base, with 16 bases between. The germline gives CDR1 SQVTM, CDR2 ANQGSEA. This CDR3 spans 15 amino acids. CDR3 in amino acids: CSVNSGVGAKNIQYF. The CDR3 DNA follows: TGCAGCGTCAACTCAGGTGTCGGTGCCAAAAACATTCAGTACTTC.

V usage is TRBV10-3 and J usage is TRBJ2-1; possibly TRBD1 for D (6 bases). The germline V and J ends were trimmed by 7 bases and 4 bases, with 14 bases remaining between them. Germline V gene data show CDR1 as ENHRY and CDR2 as SYGVKD. The CDR3 runs 14 residues. The CDR3 spells CAITNRVLYNEQFF. CDR3 DNA: TGTGCCATCACCAACAGGGTGCTATACAATGAGCAGTTCTTC.

This clonotype was seen a handful of times. V and J are TRBV5-1 and TRBJ2-7; 10 bases map to TRBD1. The trim removed 3 bases at V and 5 bases at J, leaving 11 bases unmatched. The CDR3 is 16 amino acids. Germline CDR1 reads SGHRS; CDR2 reads YFSETQ. CDR3 amino acids: CASSWNPGQGQDEQYF. The CDR3, as DNA: TGCGCCAGCAGCTGGAACCCGGGACAGGGGCAGGACGAGCAGTACTTC. Based on the CDR3 plus reference TRBV5-1 and TRBJ2-7, the full variable domain is KAGVTQTPRYLIKTRGQQVTLSCSPISGHRSVSWYQQTPGQGLQFLFEYFSETQRNKGNFPGRFSGRQFSNSRSEMNVSTLELGDSALYLCASSWNPGQGQDEQYFGPGTRLTVT.

The V call is TRBV28, the J call TRBJ2-3, with 10 bases matching TRBD1. The CDR3 covers 16 residues. From germline, CDR1 is MDHEN and CDR2 SYDVKM. V lost 3 bases and J lost 6; bases outside the gene matches: 9. CDR3 residues: CASSFSGTGVQDTQYF. CDR3 DNA sequence: TGTGCCAGCAGTTTTTCCGGGACAGGGGTTCAGGATACGCAGTATTTT.

The chain joins TRBV12-3 or TRBV12-4 to TRBJ2-3, with D unresolved. The germline V and J ends were trimmed by 3 bases and 1 base, with 8 bases remaining between them. This CDR3 comprises 14 residues. Here the CDR3 DNA reads TGTGCCAGCAGTTTCCGAGAGGGCACAGATACGCAGTATTTT. This encodes CASSFREGTDTQYF.

This clonotype was found a few times. This chain joins TRBV12-3 or TRBV12-4 and TRBJ2-3, with a weak D call TRBD2 (5 bases). The CDR3 extends over 12 amino acids. V lost 11 bases to trimming and J lost 1 base, with 10 bases between them. CDR3 residues: CASGVGTDTQYF. CDR3 coding DNA: TGTGCCTCCGGGGTAGGCACAGATACGCAGTATTTT.

V and J are TRBV4-3 and TRBJ2-2, with 9 bases that match TRBD1. The V and J ends lost 1 base and 6 bases, in that order; junction bases with no gene match: 3. This CDR3 comprises 15 residues. Germline lookup yields CDR1 LGHNA and CDR2 YSLEER. The chain's CDR3 is CASSQVDRGAGELFF. In DNA form, the CDR3 reads TGCGCCAGCAGCCAAGTCGACAGGGGGGCCGGGGAGCTGTTTTTT.

V is TRBV7-2 and J is TRBJ2-7; D is unclear. The CDR3 spans 13 residues. V was shortened by 3 bases and J by 4 bases, with 10 bases between the two germline ends. Germline V gene lookup returns CDR1 SGHTA and CDR2 FQGNSA. CDR3 region: CASSFLDLYEQYF. In DNA, the CDR3 is TGTGCCAGCAGCTTCCTAGACTTGTACGAGCAGTACTTC.

The sample holds a few counts of this clonotype. The chain uses TRBV20-1 and TRBJ1-1; the D is unclear. CDR3 length: 13 residues. The ends were cut back, 8 bases at V and 5 bases at J, with 18 bases in the middle. Germline V gives CDR1 DFQATT, CDR2 SNEGSKA (reference sequence). The CDR3 nucleotides are TGCAGTTGGAGAGCCGGTGTCTGGACTGAAGCTTTCTTT. Translation: CSWRAGVWTEAFF.

This clonotype turned up a few times. The rearrangement joins TRBV20-1 to TRBJ2-7, with 8 bases identical to TRBD2. Germline trimming cut 6 bases from V and 0 bases from J; bases unmatched to any gene: 10. CDR3 length: 15 amino acids. CDR1 is DFQATT, CDR2 SNEGSKA, per germline (reference sequence). CDR3 protein: CSALGRGVSSYEQYF. The CDR3 DNA reads TGCAGTGCACTCGGGAGGGGAGTGAGCTCCTACGAGCAGTACTTC.

This clonotype has ten or more counts. This chain joins TRBV18 and TRBJ2-7; TRBD1 or TRBD2 may be the D gene (6 bases each). Germline loops: CDR1 KGHSH, CDR2 LQKENI. The CDR3 is 16 residues long. V shed 6 bases and J shed 3 bases, with 21 bases lying between them. The CDR3 DNA reads TGTGCCAGCTCTCAGCGAGGAGGGGGGTTAAACTACGAGCAGTACTTC. Amino acids: CASSQRGGGLNYEQYF.

This clonotype was seen more than once but under ten times. This chain links TRBV12-3 or TRBV12-4 with TRBJ1-2; 7 bases line up with TRBD1. V shed 5 bases and J 2 bases; nucleotides not matched to a gene: 5. The CDR3 has 14 amino acids. CDR3 residues: CASSIPTGNYGYTF. In DNA, the CDR3 is TGTGCCAGCAGTATTCCGACAGGGAACTATGGCTACACCTTC.

V is TRBV5-1 and J is TRBJ2-3; D not resolved. Trimming took off 2 bases at V and 2 bases at J, with 9 bases between the two ends. Per the germline V gene, CDR1 is SGHRS and CDR2 is YFSETQ. The CDR3 totals 14 residues. The CDR3 nucleotides are TGCGCCAGCAGCTTTTTCCCCATCACAGATACGCAGTATTTT. Amino acid sequence: CASSFFPITDTQYF.

The gene calls are TRBV20-1 and TRBJ2-7; 12 bases match TRBD2. Germline V lookup: CDR1 DFQATT, CDR2 SNEGSKA (reference sequence). The V gene end was trimmed by 6 bases and the J gene end by 7 bases; junction bases not matched to a gene: 13. This CDR3 contains 15 residues. This CDR3 reads CSAGRLAGGPREQYF. The CDR3 DNA sequence: TGCAGTGCGGGCCGGCTAGCGGGAGGGCCGAGGGAGCAGTACTTC.

The V gene is TRBV20-1, the J gene TRBJ2-7; TRBD2 might be the D (6 bases). CDR3 length equals 14 residues. The germline gives CDR1 DFQATT, CDR2 SNEGSKA (reference sequence). Trimming left V 0 bases short and J 6 bases short, with 15 bases between. The CDR3 nucleotides are TGCAGTGCTAGAGAGGGGGGTCACCCGGGCGAGCAGTACTTC. Encoded protein: CSAREGGHPGEQYF.

The chain couples TRBV5-1 to TRBJ1-3; D ambiguous. V gave up 4 bases and J gave up 0 bases, with 11 bases separating them. The germline gives CDR1 SGHRS, CDR2 YFSETQ. This CDR3 has 15 amino acids. Written as DNA, the CDR3 is TGCGCCAGCAGCCCGGACGGTTTCTCTGGAAACACCATATATTTT. Its translation: CASSPDGFSGNTIYF. The entire variable domain, with the rest obtained from reference TRBV5-1 and TRBJ1-3, is as follows: KAGVTQTPRYLIKTRGQQVTLSCSPISGHRSVSWYQQTPGQGLQFLFEYFSETQRNKGNFPGRFSGRQFSNSRSEMNVSTLELGDSALYLCASSPDGFSGNTIYFGEGSWLTVV.

The chain uses TRBV12-5 and TRBJ2-7, with D possibly being TRBD2 (6 bases). V dropped 6 bases and J dropped 6 bases, with 12 bases sitting between them. Per the germline V gene, CDR1 is LGHNT and CDR2 is FRNRAP. This CDR3 has 12 amino acids. CDR3 region: CASGPLGGEQYF. In nucleotides, the CDR3 is TGTGCTAGTGGCCCCTTGGGGGGCGAGCAGTACTTC.

The rearrangement joins TRBV20-1 to TRBJ2-7; 10 bases align to TRBD1. Germline V gene lookup returns CDR1 DFQATT and CDR2 SNEGSKA (reference sequence). Trimming took 5 bases from V and 4 from J; bases not matched to a gene: 2. CDR3 size: 12 residues. In DNA form, the CDR3 reads TGCAGTGCTGGACAGGGGGTTTACGAGCAGTACTTC. Protein sequence: CSAGQGVYEQYF.